This T cell receptor (beta chain) derives from a study of T-cell memory formation after mild COVID-19. TCR alpha and TCR beta cDNA libraries carrying sample barcodes and UMIs came from 5'RACE with constant-segment primers. Each CDR3 protein is one row after TCRdb ran MiXCR on the 5' RACE reads. The table shows 250,000 or so distinct CDR3 sequences, with 18% occurring only once. This CDR3 spans 11 amino acids. Per the germline V gene, CDR1 is LGHNT and CDR2 is FRNRAP. V was clipped by 4 bases and J by 5 bases, with 5 bases between them. General study results and limits: Clones that contracted clustered mainly in CM and EM if CD4+ and in EMRA if CD8+.

Points on this clonotype: The target antigen is unknown.

The V gene is TRBV12-5, the J gene TRBJ2-5; no definite D call. What was sequenced was PBMCs or a T cell subset sorted from them (not recorded which). This sequence originates from a man between 18 and 29 years old who had mild COVID-19 (a few samples of this study predate the infection). Cell type and time point are not known. The CDR3 is CASGSLETQYF. CDR3 nucleotide sequence: TGTGCTAGTGGTTCCTTGGAGACCCAGTACTTC.